Listed below are T cell receptor beta chains from one sample, sequenced in a study of neurological immune-mediated disorders. MiXCR, applied by TCRdb to the 5' RACE reads, yields one record per CDR3 protein. The sample lists roughly 120,000 distinct CDR3 sequences, 3% to 3.5% seen once, with about 1.2% in the top ten. The sequenced sample was PBMCs. The receptors originated from a woman younger than 45 with multiple sclerosis. The CDR3 runs from the conserved cysteine through the conserved F or W. D genes are given only for firm matches. Expanded clones are given a class, and other clones once, few, many or no size at all.

V gene,J gene,clone size,D gene,CDR3 DNA,CDR3 protein
TRBV5-1,TRBJ2-1,many,TRBD2,TGCGCCAGCAGCTTGGGCGGGACTAGCGGGACCGATGAGCAGTTCTTC,CASSLGGTSGTDEQFF
TRBV5-1,TRBJ1-2,many,-,TGCGCCAGCAGCTTCGAAAGGGGGTTTGATGGCTACACCTTC,CASSFERGFDGYTF
TRBV20-1,TRBJ2-1,many,TRBD2,TGCAGTGCAGCGGACGCTAGCGGGGGCTTCTACAATGAGCAGTTCTTC,CSAADASGGFYNEQFF
TRBV7-2,TRBJ1-3,many,-,TGTGCCAGCAGCTTAGCAGGGAACCCTGGAAACACCATATATTTT,CASSLAGNPGNTIYF
TRBV12-5,TRBJ2-3,-,-,TGTGCTAGTGGTTTGGTACCCCTACAGCGTCCAACGGATACGCAGTATTTT,CASGLVPLQRPTDTQYF
TRBV7-2,TRBJ1-4,many,-,TGTGCCAGCAGCTTCACTCCCCTGACTAATGAAAAACTGTTTTTT,CASSFTPLTNEKLFF
TRBV6-5,TRBJ2-1,many,TRBD2,TGTGCCAGCAGCGGGAGCGGGGGGGCCGGTGAGCAGTTCTTC,CASSGSGGAGEQFF
TRBV12-3/TRBV12-4,TRBJ1-4,many,-,TGTGCCAGCAGTTTAGTCTTAGGAGCAACTAATGAAAAACTGTTTTTT,CASSLVLGATNEKLFF
TRBV28,TRBJ1-5,many,TRBD1,TGTGCCAGCAGTTTCCTACAGGGGGCTCAGCCCCAGCATTTT,CASSFLQGAQPQHF
TRBV12-5,TRBJ1-5,many,-,TGTGCTAGTGGTTTGGTATTAGGCCGACGGATCAATCAGCCCCAGCATTTT,CASGLVLGRRINQPQHF
TRBV20-1,TRBJ2-1,many,TRBD2,TGCAGTGCGAGAGGGGGACTAGCGGGAGAGAGCTCCTACAATGAGCAGTTCTTC,CSARGGLAGESSYNEQFF
TRBV19,TRBJ1-1,-,-,TGTGCCAGTACGGGGGTAACTGAAGCTTTCTTT,CASTGVTEAFF
TRBV5-6,TRBJ2-7,many,-,TGTGCCAGCAGCTTGGACAGGGACACCGGGCAGTACTTC,CASSLDRDTGQYF
TRBV6-2/TRBV6-3,TRBJ2-1,many,TRBD2,TGTGCCAGCAGTCCGGGACTAAGGAAAATCTCCTACAATGAGCAGTTCTTC,CASSPGLRKISYNEQFF
TRBV20-1,TRBJ2-1,many,-,TGCAGTGTGGACCTAAGCTCCTACAATGAGCAGTTCTTC,CSVDLSSYNEQFF
TRBV5-1,TRBJ2-3,many,TRBD2,TGCGCCACCAAACCGGGACTAGACACAGATACGCAGTATTTT,CATKPGLDTDTQYF
TRBV6-5,TRBJ1-1,few,-,TGTGCCAGCAGCTCTTGGTATGAAGCTTTCTTT,CASSSWYEAFF
TRBV6-6,TRBJ2-7,few,TRBD1,TGTGCCAGCAGCTCACAGGGGCACGAGCAGTACTTC,CASSSQGHEQYF
TRBV10-3,TRBJ1-3,many,-,TGTGCCATCAGGGACACCTCTGGAAACACCATATATTTT,CAIRDTSGNTIYF
TRBV20-1,TRBJ2-3,many,TRBD2,TGCAGTGCTGGTAGCGGGACGGGCACAGATACGCAGTATTTT,CSAGSGTGTDTQYF
TRBV20-1,TRBJ2-7,many,-,TGCAGTGCTAGAGAAGAAGGGTGGGCCTACGAGCAGTACTTC,CSAREEGWAYEQYF
TRBV7-2,TRBJ2-5,many,TRBD1,TGTGCCAGCAGCTCACCCCTCAGCCGACAGGGGGGGACCCAGTACTTC,CASSSPLSRQGGTQYF
TRBV14,TRBJ2-7,many,-,TGTGCCAGCAGCCAAACCCCGGGTAGCGACGAGCAGTACTTC,CASSQTPGSDEQYF
TRBV10-3,TRBJ2-2,many,-,TGTGCCATCAGTGAGTCGGGGTCAGGCGGATTTCGTACCGGGGAGCTGTTTTTT,CAISESGSGGFRTGELFF
TRBV5-1,TRBJ2-3,-,TRBD2,TGCGCCAGCAGCTTATCGGGACTAGCGGGAGGTCGGGCAGATACGCAGTATTTT,CASSLSGLAGGRADTQYF
TRBV5-1,TRBJ2-1,many,TRBD2,TGCGCCAGCAGCCCCCCCACTAGCGGGGGCTCCTACAATGAGCAGTTCTTC,CASSPPTSGGSYNEQFF
TRBV12-3/TRBV12-4,TRBJ1-2,many,TRBD1,TGTGCCAGCAGTCCGACAGGGAGCCCGTCGGGCTACACCTTC,CASSPTGSPSGYTF
TRBV7-2,TRBJ1-2,many,-,TGTGCCAGCAGCTTAGAGGAGGACGTTTATGGCTACACCTTC,CASSLEEDVYGYTF
TRBV7-9,TRBJ2-5,many,TRBD2,TGTGCCAGCAGCCACGGACTAGCGGGGCTTTTCCAAGAGACCCAGTACTTC,CASSHGLAGLFQETQYF
TRBV5-1,TRBJ1-4,many,-,TGCGCCAGCAGCCCTTACGGGACGGATAATGAAAAACTGTTTTTT,CASSPYGTDNEKLFF
TRBV7-2,TRBJ1-1,many,-,TGTGCCAGCAGCTTAAAAAAAGGGACTGAAGCTTTCTTT,CASSLKKGTEAFF
TRBV20-1,TRBJ2-7,many,-,TGCAGTGCTAGACCACCCGACCCTAGGGTTCAGCAGTACTTC,CSARPPDPRVQQYF
TRBV5-1,TRBJ2-3,many,TRBD1,TGCGCCAGCAGCTTTACCGGGCCCAGGGGGTCAGATACGCAGTATTTT,CASSFTGPRGSDTQYF
TRBV10-1,TRBJ2-7,many,TRBD2,TGCGCCAGCAGCCCAGGGAGGGGACGATACGAGCAGTACTTC,CASSPGRGRYEQYF
TRBV7-2,TRBJ2-6,many,-,TGTGCCAGCAGACGGGGAGGAGACTCTGGGGCCAACGTCCTGACTTTC,CASRRGGDSGANVLTF
TRBV19,TRBJ1-1,many,TRBD1,TGTGCCAGTAGTATAGGGACAGGGCCTACGGACACTGAAGCTTTCTTT,CASSIGTGPTDTEAFF
TRBV6-5,TRBJ2-3,many,TRBD1,TGTGCCAGCCGCCGGGACAGGCTCACAGATACGCAGTATTTT,CASRRDRLTDTQYF
TRBV12-3/TRBV12-4,TRBJ2-5,-,TRBD2,TGTGCCAGCAGTCCCACGCGACTAGCGGGGGGCTACCAAGAGACCCAGTACTTC,CASSPTRLAGGYQETQYF
TRBV25-1,TRBJ1-2,many,-,TGTGCCAGCTGGTCGGCACAGGGCTACACCTTC,CASWSAQGYTF
TRBV7-2,TRBJ2-3,many,-,TGTGCCAGCAGCTTAGATCGATCTAGCACAGATACGCAGTATTTT,CASSLDRSSTDTQYF
TRBV12-3/TRBV12-4,TRBJ1-2,many,-,TGTGCCAGCAGTTTTAGGGCAGACTATGGCTACACCTTC,CASSFRADYGYTF
TRBV5-5,TRBJ2-7,many,-,TGTGCCAGCAGCTTGACGACGGAGTACGAGCAGTACTTC,CASSLTTEYEQYF
TRBV9,TRBJ2-7,many,-,TGTGCCAGCAGTAGGACAGTAATTGACTACGAGCAGTACTTC,CASSRTVIDYEQYF
TRBV5-6,TRBJ2-5,many,TRBD1,TGTGCCAGCCAACGAGGGACAGGGGTGTTAGAGACCCAGTACTTC,CASQRGTGVLETQYF
TRBV12-3/TRBV12-4,TRBJ1-6,many,-,TGTGCCAGCAGTTTCGGAGGGGGAAATTCACCCCTCCACTTT,CASSFGGGNSPLHF
TRBV27,TRBJ2-3,many,TRBD2,TGTGCCAGCAGTCGCCTAGCGGGGAACACAGATACGCAGTATTTT,CASSRLAGNTDTQYF
TRBV19,TRBJ1-5,few,TRBD1,TGTGCCAGTAGTAAAGACAGGGCTGGCAATCAGCCCCAGCATTTT,CASSKDRAGNQPQHF
TRBV6-5,TRBJ2-5,many,TRBD1,TGTGCCAGCCAAGCTGGGGGACAGGCCGAGACCCAGTACTTC,CASQAGGQAETQYF
TRBV7-2,TRBJ2-7,many,TRBD2,TGTGCCAGCAGCTTAACTAGCGGGGGCGAGCAGTACTTC,CASSLTSGGEQYF
TRBV6-5,TRBJ2-2,many,TRBD2,TGTGCCACCCTAGCGGGCACGAACACCGGGGAGCTGTTTTTT,CATLAGTNTGELFF
TRBV5-1,TRBJ1-6,many,-,TGCGCCAGCAGCTTGGGATATCGGGATTCACCCCTCCACTTT,CASSLGYRDSPLHF
TRBV9,TRBJ2-3,many,TRBD1,TGTGCCAGCAGCTTTTATGGGACAGAACCAGATACGCAGTATTTT,CASSFYGTEPDTQYF
TRBV19,TRBJ1-1,-,-,TGTGCCAGTAGTCAACAGGGTAACACTGAAGCTTTCTTT,CASSQQGNTEAFF
TRBV21-1,TRBJ2-7,-,-,TGTGCCAGCAGAATGGACAGAGGGGCGCCCTACGAGCAGTACTTC,CASRMDRGAPYEQYF
TRBV12-3/TRBV12-4,TRBJ2-2,many,-,TGTGCCAGCAGTTCCAACCGGGACATCGAAACGAACACCGGGGAGCTGTTTTTT,CASSSNRDIETNTGELFF